This T cell receptor beta chain is drawn from a study of neoadjuvant anti-PD-1 for oral cavity cancer. These newly diagnosed stage II-IVA oral cavity squamous cell carcinoma patients had no prior systemic or radiation treatment. On this clone itself: What it recognizes is unknown.

Study-level points and caveats: Each response group had just a few patients in TCR analyses.

Blood libraries mostly used 450 to 550 ng genomic DNA, six replicates each. Sequencing was performed with immunoSEQ multiplex PCR; in TCRdb, only in-frame clones are kept and a portion is missing. The data show tens of thousands of clones, with around 80% seen just once and 2.6% held by the top ten. This CDR3 contains 14 residues. V was clipped by 6 bases and J by 0 bases, with 13 bases between them. In germline, CDR1 is SQVTM, CDR2 ANQGSEA. The chain recombines TRBV29-1 with TRBJ2-3, with TRBD2 as a possible D gene (6 bases). The sequence derives from a person between 40 and 85 years old with oral cavity squamous cell carcinoma. This specimen consisted of PBMCs, obtained before nivolumab (anti-PD-1) treatment. The CDR3 nucleotides are TGCAGCGTACGGGAGCTGACTAGCACAGATACGCAGTATTTT. Its protein is CSVRELTSTDTQYF.